This T cell receptor beta chain was found in a study of OX40 agonist ivuxolimab in advanced cancers. For the study at large: Ivuxolimab doses were 0.01, 0.1, 0.3, 1.5, 3 or 10 mg/kg every 2 weeks.

Overall study findings and caveats: On average, CD8+ T cells showed a greater number of expanded clones than CD4+. Some of the lowest clonal expansion was seen in partial responders at 0.1-3.0 mg/kg.

Sequencing used immunoSEQ multiplex PCR; TCRdb keeps in-frame clones, though not all of them. The sample carries tens of thousands of clones, roughly 88% recorded once. Trimming removed 1 base at V and 1 base at J, with 8 bases between. The CDR3 is made up of 15 amino acids. The germline V gene encodes CDR1 SEHNR and CDR2 FQNEAQ (reference sequence). Regarding this clone: The antigen is unknown.

The sequenced sample was CD4+ or CD8+ T cells sorted from blood, obtained in a trial of the OX40 agonist ivuxolimab. This TCR was sampled from an adult with an advanced solid tumor such as melanoma, head and neck, liver or kidney cancer. The chain is built from TRBV7-9 and TRBJ2-4; D is undetermined. This CDR3 reads CASSLDVGAKNIQYF. The DNA of the CDR3 is TGTGCCAGCAGCTTAGATGTAGGGGCCAAAAACATTCAGTACTTC. Filled out from reference TRBV7-9 and TRBJ2-4, the complete variable domain reads DTGVSQNPRHKITKRGQNVTFRCDPISEHNRLYWYRQTLGQGPEFLTYFQNEAQLEKSRLLSDRFSAERPKGSFSTLEIQRTEQGDSAMYLCASSLDVGAKNIQYFGAGTRLSVL.